The 10 T cell receptor beta chains given below trace back to one sample, sequenced in a study of blood T cell repertoires in COVID-19. TCRdb's copy holds only in-frame clones and misses some; the assay was immunoSEQ multiplex PCR. The data contain 200,000 to 300,000 clones, about 89% of them singletons. Material for sequencing was PBMCs or T cells enriched from blood (not recorded which). All receptors come from a woman aged 30 to 39 who had recovered from COVID-19.

The V gene is TRBV2, the J gene TRBJ2-7, with 15 bases identical to TRBD2. Germline CDR1 reads SNHLY; CDR2 reads FYNNEI. J gave up 1 base and V 6 bases, and 7 bases lay outside the gene matches. The CDR3 extends over 17 amino acids. CDR3 amino acids: CASRTRTSGRVSYEQYF. CDR3 nucleotide sequence: TGTGCCAGCAGAACCAGGACTAGCGGGAGGGTTTCCTACGAGCAGTACTTC.

This chain joins TRBV2 and TRBJ2-1; D might be TRBD1 (6 bases). The CDR3 loop spans 13 amino acids. Germline assignment: CDR1 SNHLY and CDR2 FYNNEI. Trimming pared 8 bases from V and 3 bases from J, leaving 11 bases between. CDR3 residues: CASLARGYNEQFF. The CDR3 coding sequence is TGTGCCAGCCTGGCCAGGGGCTACAATGAGCAGTTCTTC.

This clone was recorded a few times. The chain has TRBV18 and TRBJ1-2; D is possibly TRBD1 (5 bases). The V and J ends lost 5 bases and 7 bases respectively, with 20 bases between them. CDR3 length equals 15 residues. Germline V lookup: CDR1 KGHSH, CDR2 LQKENI. CDR3 region: CASSTKDGSQGGYTF. The CDR3 nucleotides are TGTGCCAGCTCAACAAAAGACGGCAGTCAGGGTGGCTACACCTTC.

The gene calls are TRBV7-9 and TRBJ2-1; TRBD2 is a possible D gene (6 bases). The germline V gene encodes CDR1 SEHNR and CDR2 FQNEAQ (reference sequence). This CDR3 region has 15 residues. V lost 5 bases and J lost 4, with 15 bases in between. CDR3 in amino acids: CASSPPAGSYNEQFF. The CDR3 DNA is TGTGCCAGCAGCCCCCCCGCGGGATCTTACAATGAGCAGTTCTTC.

This chain joins TRBV28 and TRBJ1-3; no definite D call. The CDR3 runs to 14 residues. V lost 6 bases and J lost 0, with 9 bases in between. Germline V gene data show CDR1 as MDHEN and CDR2 as SYDVKM. The CDR3 DNA reads TGTGCCAGCAGACAACAGAGCTCTGGAAACACCATATATTTT. It specifies CASRQQSSGNTIYF.

The chain uses TRBV9 and TRBJ1-2; unclear D gene. The CDR3 is made up of 15 amino acids. Germline CDR1 and CDR2: SGDLS and YYNGEE. The V and J ends lost 2 bases and 1 base respectively, with 12 bases between them. CDR3 in amino acids: CASSVQGGRNYGYTF. DNA for the CDR3: TGTGCCAGCAGCGTTCAAGGCGGCCGTAACTATGGCTACACCTTC.

The chain combines TRBV19 with TRBJ2-3, with 7 bases that match TRBD2. The length of the CDR3 is 14 residues. Germline values: CDR1 LNHDA, CDR2 SQIVND (reference sequence). After removal of 1 base from V and 4 bases from J, the junction contained 2 bases not matched to a gene. The CDR3 here is CASSIGTSPDTQYF. The CDR3, as DNA: TGTGCCAGTAGTATAGGGACTAGTCCAGATACGCAGTATTTT.

The chain has TRBV15 and TRBJ2-7, with 11 nucleotides matching TRBD2. Germline values: CDR1 LNHNV, CDR2 YYDKDF (reference sequence). The CDR3 extends over 15 amino acids. V shed 6 bases, J shed 3 bases, and the junction held 7 bases outside the gene matches. The CDR3 DNA is TGTGCCACCAGGGCCGGACTAGCGGGCGACTACGAGCAGTACTTC. Protein product: CATRAGLAGDYEQYF.

CDR3 sequence reads: CASSQGGGGNQPQHF. The CDR3 nucleotides read TGTGCCAGCAGCCAAGGGGGGGGTGGCAATCAGCCCCAGCATTTT. The J gene is TRBJ1-5, the V gene TRBV7-9, with a weak D call TRBD1 (6 bases). Trimming removed 5 bases at V and 2 bases at J, with 13 bases between. CDR1 is SEHNR and CDR2 is FQNEAQ in the germline V gene (reference sequence). The CDR3 length is 15 residues.

This clone was seen only once. CDR3 residues: CAWKRFIEFTGELFF. As DNA, the CDR3 is TGTGCCTGGAAGAGGTTTATTGAATTCACCGGGGAGCTGTTTTTT. V gene TRBV30 combines with J gene TRBJ2-2, with D hard to call. V was trimmed by 4 bases and J by 4 bases, leaving 16 bases between them. CDR3 length: 15 amino acids. Germline V gives CDR1 GTSNPN, CDR2 SVGIG (reference sequence).